This T cell receptor beta chain was sequenced during a study of neoadjuvant anti-PD-1 for oral cavity cancer. Sequencing was performed with immunoSEQ multiplex PCR; in TCRdb, only in-frame clones are kept and a portion is missing. The data contain more than 9,500 clones, 50% to 65% of them singletons. This CDR3 is 19 amino acids long. Germline V gene lookup returns CDR1 MNHEY and CDR2 SMNVEV (reference sequence). The V end lost 5 bases, the J end lost 0 bases, and 23 bases lay between the germline ends. This clonotype was obtained from a person aged 35-79 years with oral cavity squamous cell carcinoma. The V and J genes are TRBV27 and TRBJ2-4, with no clear D. The material sequenced was tumor tissue, taken before nivolumab (anti-PD-1) treatment. The DNA for the CDR3 is TGTGCCAGCAGTCCGTACAGTGACGTTTCTTCCATAGCCAAAAACATTCAGTACTTC. It encodes CASSPYSDVSSIAKNIQYF.